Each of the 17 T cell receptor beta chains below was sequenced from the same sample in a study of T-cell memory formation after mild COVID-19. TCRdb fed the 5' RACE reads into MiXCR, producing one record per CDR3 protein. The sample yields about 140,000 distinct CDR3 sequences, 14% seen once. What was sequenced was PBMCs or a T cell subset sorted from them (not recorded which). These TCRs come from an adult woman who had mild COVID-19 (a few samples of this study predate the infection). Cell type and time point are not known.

DNA for the CDR3: TGCAGTGCTAGAGATCTGGGATTATATGGCTACACCTTC. It is translated as CSARDLGLYGYTF. The chain is built from TRBV20-1 and TRBJ1-2; D is unclear. The V end was cut by 0 bases, the J end by 5 bases, with 10 bases between. Germline CDR1 reads DFQATT; CDR2 reads SNEGSKA (reference sequence). The length of the CDR3 is 13 residues.

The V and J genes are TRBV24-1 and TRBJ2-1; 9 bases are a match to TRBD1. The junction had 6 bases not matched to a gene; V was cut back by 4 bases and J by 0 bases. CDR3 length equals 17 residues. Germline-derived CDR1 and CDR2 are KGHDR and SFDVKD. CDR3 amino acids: CATSDLQGANSYNEQFF. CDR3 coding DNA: TGTGCCACCAGTGACTTACAGGGGGCCAACTCCTACAATGAGCAGTTCTTC.

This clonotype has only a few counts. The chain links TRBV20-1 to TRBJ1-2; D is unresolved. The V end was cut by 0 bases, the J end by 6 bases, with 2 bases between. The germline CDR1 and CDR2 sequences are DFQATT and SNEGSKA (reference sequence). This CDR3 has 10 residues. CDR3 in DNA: TGCAGTGCTAGAGATCATGGCTACACCTTC. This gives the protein CSARDHGYTF.

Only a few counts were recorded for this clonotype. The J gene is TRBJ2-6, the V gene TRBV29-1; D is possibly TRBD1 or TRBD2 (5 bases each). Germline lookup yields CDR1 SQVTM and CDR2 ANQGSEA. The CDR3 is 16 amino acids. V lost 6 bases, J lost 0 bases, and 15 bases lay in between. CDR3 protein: CSVTSTGRSGANVLTF. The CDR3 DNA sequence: TGCAGCGTCACCTCGACGGGGCGCTCTGGGGCCAACGTCCTGACTTTC.

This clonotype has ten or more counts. The CDR3 spells CASSLVGGTDTQYF. CDR3 coding DNA: TGTGCCAGCAGCTTGGTCGGGGGCACAGATACGCAGTATTTT. The genes are TRBV7-2 and TRBJ2-3, with D perhaps matching TRBD2 (5 bases). V lost 3 bases, J lost 1 base, and 8 bases lay in between. The CDR3 runs 14 residues. Germline V gene data show CDR1 as SGHTA and CDR2 as FQGNSA.

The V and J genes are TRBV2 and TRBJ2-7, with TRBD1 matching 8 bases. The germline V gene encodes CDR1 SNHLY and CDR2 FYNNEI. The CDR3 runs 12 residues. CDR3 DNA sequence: TGTGCGGCGGGGACAGGAGCCTACGAGCAGTACTTC. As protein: CAAGTGAYEQYF.

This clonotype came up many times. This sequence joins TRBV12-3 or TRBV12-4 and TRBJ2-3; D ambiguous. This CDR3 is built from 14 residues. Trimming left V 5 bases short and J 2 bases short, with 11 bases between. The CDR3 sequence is CASSPLAATDTQYF. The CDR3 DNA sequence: TGTGCCAGCAGTCCCCTCGCGGCCACAGATACGCAGTATTTT.

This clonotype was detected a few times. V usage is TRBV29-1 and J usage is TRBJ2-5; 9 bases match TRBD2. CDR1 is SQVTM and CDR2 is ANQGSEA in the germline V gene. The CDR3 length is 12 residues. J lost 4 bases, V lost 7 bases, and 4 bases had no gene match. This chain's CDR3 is CSAAAGGETQYF. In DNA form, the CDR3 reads TGCAGCGCCGCAGCGGGAGGAGAGACCCAGTACTTC.

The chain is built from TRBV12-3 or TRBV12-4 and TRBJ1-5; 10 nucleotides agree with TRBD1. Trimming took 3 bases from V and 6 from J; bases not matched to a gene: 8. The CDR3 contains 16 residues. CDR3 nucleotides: TGTGCCAGCAGTTTTCAACCCGGACAGGGGGGTCAGCCCCAGCATTTT. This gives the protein CASSFQPGQGGQPQHF.

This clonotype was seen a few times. The CDR3: CATARRSQETQYF. The CDR3, as DNA: TGTGCCACAGCAAGGCGGTCTCAAGAGACCCAGTACTTC. The chain links TRBV2 to TRBJ2-5, with unresolved D. CDR3 size: 13 residues. Trimming pared 10 bases from V and 2 bases from J, leaving 14 bases between. Germline CDR1 reads SNHLY; CDR2 reads FYNNEI.

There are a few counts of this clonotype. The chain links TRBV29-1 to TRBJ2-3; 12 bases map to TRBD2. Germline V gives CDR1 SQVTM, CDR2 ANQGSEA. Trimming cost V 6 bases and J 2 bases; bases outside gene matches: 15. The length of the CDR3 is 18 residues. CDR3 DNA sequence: TGCAGCGTGGGGGGAAGAGGCGGACTAGCGGGGTCCACAGATACGCAGTATTTT. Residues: CSVGGRGGLAGSTDTQYF.

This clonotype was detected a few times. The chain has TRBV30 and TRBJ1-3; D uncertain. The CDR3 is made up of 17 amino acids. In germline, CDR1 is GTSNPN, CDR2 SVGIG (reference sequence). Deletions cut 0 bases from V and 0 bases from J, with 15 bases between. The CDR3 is CAWSVYAGEFSGNTIYF. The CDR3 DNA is TGTGCCTGGAGTGTATACGCAGGAGAGTTCTCTGGAAACACCATATATTTT.

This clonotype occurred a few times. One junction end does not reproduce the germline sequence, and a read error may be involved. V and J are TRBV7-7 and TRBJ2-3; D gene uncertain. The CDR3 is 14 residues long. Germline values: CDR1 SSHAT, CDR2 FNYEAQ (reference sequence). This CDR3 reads CASSSKGSTDTQYF. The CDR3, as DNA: TGTGCTAGCAGCTCAAAGGGAAGCACAGATACGCAGTATTTT.

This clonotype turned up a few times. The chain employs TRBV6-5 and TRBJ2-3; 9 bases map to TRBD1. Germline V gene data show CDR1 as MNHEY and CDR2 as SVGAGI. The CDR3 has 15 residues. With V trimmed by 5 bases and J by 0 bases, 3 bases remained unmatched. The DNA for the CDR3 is TGTGCCAGCAGTGGACAGGGGTTGAGCACAGATACGCAGTATTTT. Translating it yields CASSGQGLSTDTQYF.

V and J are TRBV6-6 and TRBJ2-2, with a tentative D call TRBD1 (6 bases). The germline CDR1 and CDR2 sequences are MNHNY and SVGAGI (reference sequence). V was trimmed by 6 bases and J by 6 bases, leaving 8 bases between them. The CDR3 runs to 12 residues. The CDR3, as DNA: TGTGCCAGCAGCCAGGGGCCCGGGGAGCTGTTTTTT. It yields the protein CASSQGPGELFF.

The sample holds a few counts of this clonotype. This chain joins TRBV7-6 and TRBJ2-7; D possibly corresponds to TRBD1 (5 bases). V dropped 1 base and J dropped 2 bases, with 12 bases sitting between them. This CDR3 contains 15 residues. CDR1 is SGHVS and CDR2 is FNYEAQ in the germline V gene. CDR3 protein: CASSLGPDKTYEQYF. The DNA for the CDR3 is TGTGCCAGCAGCTTAGGGCCGGACAAAACCTACGAGCAGTACTTC. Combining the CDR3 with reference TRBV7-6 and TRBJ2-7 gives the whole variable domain GAGVSQSPRYKVTKRGQDVALRCDPISGHVSLYWYRQALGQGPEFLTYFNYEAQQDKSGLPNDRFSAERPEGSISTLTIQRTEQRDSAMYRCASSLGPDKTYEQYFGPGTRLTVT.

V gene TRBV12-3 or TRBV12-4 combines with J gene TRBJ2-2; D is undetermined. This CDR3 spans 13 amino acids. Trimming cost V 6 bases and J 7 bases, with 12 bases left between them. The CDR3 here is CASSWQGGGELFF. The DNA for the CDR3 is TGTGCCAGCAGCTGGCAAGGTGGCGGGGAGCTGTTTTTT.